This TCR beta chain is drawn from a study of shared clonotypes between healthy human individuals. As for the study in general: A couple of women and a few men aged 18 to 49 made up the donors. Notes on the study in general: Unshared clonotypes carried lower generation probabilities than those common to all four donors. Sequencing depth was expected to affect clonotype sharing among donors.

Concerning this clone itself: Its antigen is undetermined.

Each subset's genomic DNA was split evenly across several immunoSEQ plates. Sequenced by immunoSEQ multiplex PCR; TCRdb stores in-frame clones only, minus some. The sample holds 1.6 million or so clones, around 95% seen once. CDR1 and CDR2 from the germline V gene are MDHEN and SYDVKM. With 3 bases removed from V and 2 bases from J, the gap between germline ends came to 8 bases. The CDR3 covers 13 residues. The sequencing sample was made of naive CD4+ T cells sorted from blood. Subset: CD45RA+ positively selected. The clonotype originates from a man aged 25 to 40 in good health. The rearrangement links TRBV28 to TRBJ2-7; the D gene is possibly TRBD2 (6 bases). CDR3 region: CASSFGGTYEQYF. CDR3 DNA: TGTGCCAGCAGTTTTGGGGGGACCTACGAGCAGTACTTC.